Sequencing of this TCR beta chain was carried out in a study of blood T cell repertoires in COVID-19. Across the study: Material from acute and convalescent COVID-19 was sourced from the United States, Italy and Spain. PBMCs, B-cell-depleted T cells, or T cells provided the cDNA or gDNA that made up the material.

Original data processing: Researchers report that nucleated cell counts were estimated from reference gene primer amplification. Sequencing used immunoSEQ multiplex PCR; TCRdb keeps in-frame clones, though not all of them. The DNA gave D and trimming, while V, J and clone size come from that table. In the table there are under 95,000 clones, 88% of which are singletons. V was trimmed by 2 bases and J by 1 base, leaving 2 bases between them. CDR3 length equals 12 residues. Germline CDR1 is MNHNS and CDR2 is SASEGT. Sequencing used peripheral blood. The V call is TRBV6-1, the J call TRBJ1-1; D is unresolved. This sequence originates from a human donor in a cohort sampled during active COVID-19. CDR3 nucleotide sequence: TGTGCCAGCAGTGAACGGAACACTGAAGCTTTCTTT. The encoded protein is CASSERNTEAFF.